This entry is about one T cell receptor beta chain. These data are taken from a study of T cell changes during pregnancy in multiple sclerosis. V shed 6 bases and J shed 1 base, with 11 bases lying between them. Germline-derived CDR1 and CDR2 are MDHEN and SYDVKM. The CDR3 has 14 residues. The table came from immunoSEQ multiplex PCR; TCRdb's copy has only in-frame clones and leaves some out. The table shows around 60,000 clones, with approximately 92% occurring only once. This chain links TRBV28 with TRBJ2-3; tentatively, D is TRBD2 (5 bases). The origin of this receptor is a female donor with multiple sclerosis, enrolled in a pregnancy study. The sequencing here drew on CD4+ T cells from peripheral blood mononuclear cells, taken before pregnancy. The CDR3 reads CASSPSAGTDTQYF. DNA for the CDR3: TGTGCCAGCAGCCCCTCAGCGGGCACAGATACGCAGTATTTT.